A single T cell receptor beta chain is shown here with its context. Its antigen remains unidentified. No per-base quality is available; no much larger clone lies one base away. Genomic DNA was extracted from sorted cells for sequencing of the TCRbeta CDR3 region. TCRbeta CDR3 regions were sequenced using the immunoSEQ Assay. TCRdb limited this immuneACCESS table to in-frame rearrangements with V and J called. A share of clones is missing; checked studies link under half to unresolved V genes, and the rest is unexplained. The sample table records tens of thousands of clones; less than 85% of these occur just once. The ten largest clones capture around 7.5% of the sample. Taken from cysteine to phenylalanine, the CDR3 has 15 residues. Kept here is only the CDR3 DNA, which spans 45 bases and is read in frame from base 1. The junction shows trimming of 1 base on V and 3 bases on J, plus 13 bases between the germline ends. Based on the germline V gene, the CDR1 and CDR2 sequences are SGHTA and FQGNSA.

The trial excluded patients who had a history of autoimmune disease or who were on systemic immunosuppression. In every dose cohort, peripheral blood was drawn for TCR sequencing at baseline, cycle 4 day 1, and cycle 7 day 1. The samples were taken from a phase I, first-in-human, multicenter, open-label dose-escalation trial of ivuxolimab. Adults with locally advanced or metastatic melanoma, renal cell carcinoma, hepatocellular carcinoma or head and neck squamous cell carcinoma were enrolled in the trial. Before TCR sequencing, CD4+ and CD8+ T cells were separately sorted from peripheral blood. The data originate from a study of OX40 agonist ivuxolimab in advanced cancers. For the wider study: Ivuxolimab was an agonistic, fully human IgG2 monoclonal antibody directed against OX40 (CD134), a costimulatory receptor. Intravenous ivuxolimab was administered to patients every 2 weeks at six dose levels: 0.01, 0.1, 0.3, 1.5, 3 and 10 mg/kg. Among the approximately 54 dose-escalation patients, about 20 had hepatocellular carcinoma, around 15 melanoma, 9 renal cell carcinoma and 9 head and neck cancer. In the dose-escalation cohort, roughly 80% of patients were male, and the mean age was about 55 years, with a range of about 23 to 80. Patients were allowed to have had prior anti-PD-1, anti-PD-L1 or anti-CTLA-4 therapy, and around 43% of the dose-escalation patients had been treated with checkpoint inhibitors. Partial responses were achieved by three dose-escalation patients, of whom one had hepatocellular carcinoma and two had cutaneous melanoma. The purpose of peripheral TCRbeta sequencing was to test whether ivuxolimab changed TCR sequence diversity and led to clonal T-cell expansion. The monotherapy dose-escalation portion (N = 52 patients) of the phase I ivuxolimab trial is reported in the paper. What the research found in general, with its limitations: After ivuxolimab, more expanded clones were found on average in CD8+ T cells than in CD4+ T cells. Low levels of normalized T-cell clonal expansion were also seen in some patients who did not respond. In the 0.1-3.0 mg/kg groups, partial responders were among the patients with the lowest normalized peripheral clonal expansion, particularly in CD8+ T cells. At doses of 0.1 to 3.0 mg/kg, clonal expansion of both CD4+ and CD8+ T cells in blood was seen between baseline and week 6. The antigen specificity of the clonally expanded peripheral T cells was not determined.

This TCR was recovered from an adult with an advanced solid tumor such as melanoma, head and neck, liver or kidney cancer. This sample comprised CD4+ or CD8+ T cells sorted from blood, obtained in a trial of the OX40 agonist ivuxolimab. This chain is built from TRBV7-2 and TRBJ2-7, with a tentative D gene TRBD1 over 5 matching bases. The CDR3 corresponds to CASSLGTTLSYEQYF. The DNA sequence is given as TGTGCCAGCAGCTTAGGGACAACTTTAAGCTACGAGCAGTACTTC.